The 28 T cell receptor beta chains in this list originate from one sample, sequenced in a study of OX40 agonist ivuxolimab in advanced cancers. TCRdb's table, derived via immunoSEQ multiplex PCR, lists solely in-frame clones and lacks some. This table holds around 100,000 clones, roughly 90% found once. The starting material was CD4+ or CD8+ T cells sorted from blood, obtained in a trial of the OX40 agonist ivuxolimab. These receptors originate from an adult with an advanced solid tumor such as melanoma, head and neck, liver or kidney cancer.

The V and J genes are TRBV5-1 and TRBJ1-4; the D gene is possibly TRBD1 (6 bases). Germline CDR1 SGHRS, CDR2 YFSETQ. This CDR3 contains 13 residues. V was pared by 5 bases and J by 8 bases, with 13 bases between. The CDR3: CASSLSRGEKLFF. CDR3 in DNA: TGCGCCAGCAGTCTGTCTAGGGGGGAAAAACTGTTTTTT.

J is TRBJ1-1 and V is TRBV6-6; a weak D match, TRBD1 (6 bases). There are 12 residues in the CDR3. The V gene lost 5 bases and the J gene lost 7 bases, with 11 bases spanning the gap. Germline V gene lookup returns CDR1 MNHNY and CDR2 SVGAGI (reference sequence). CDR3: CASSKGQNEAFF. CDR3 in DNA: TGTGCCAGCAGTAAAGGACAGAATGAAGCTTTCTTT.

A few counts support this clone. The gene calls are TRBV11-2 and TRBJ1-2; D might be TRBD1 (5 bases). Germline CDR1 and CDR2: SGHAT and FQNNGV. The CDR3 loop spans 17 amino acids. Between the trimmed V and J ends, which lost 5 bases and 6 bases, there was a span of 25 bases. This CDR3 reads CASSPRVGDRSMNGYTF. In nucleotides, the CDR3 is TGTGCCAGCAGCCCGAGAGTGGGGGATCGGTCTATGAATGGCTACACCTTC.

The CDR3 nucleotides read TGTGCCAGCTCATCCCTCGCAGGGACGAACACCGGGGAGCTGTTTTTT. Encoded protein: CASSSLAGTNTGELFF. The J gene is TRBJ2-2, the V gene TRBV18; the D gene is possibly TRBD1 (5 bases). In germline, CDR1 is KGHSH, CDR2 LQKENI. The CDR3 runs to 16 residues. Trimming cost V 5 bases and J 0 bases, with 13 bases left between them.

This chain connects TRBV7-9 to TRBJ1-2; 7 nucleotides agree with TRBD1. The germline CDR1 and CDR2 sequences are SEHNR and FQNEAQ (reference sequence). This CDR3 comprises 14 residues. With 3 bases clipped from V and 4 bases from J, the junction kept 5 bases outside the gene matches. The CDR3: CASSLTDRFYGYTF. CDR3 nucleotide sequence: TGTGCCAGCAGCTTGACGGACAGGTTCTATGGCTACACCTTC.

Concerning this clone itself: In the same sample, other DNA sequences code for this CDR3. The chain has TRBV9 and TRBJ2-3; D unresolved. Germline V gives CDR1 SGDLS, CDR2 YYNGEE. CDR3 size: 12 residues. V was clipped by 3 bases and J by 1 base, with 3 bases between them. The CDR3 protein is CASSAGTDTQYF. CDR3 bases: TGTGCCAGCAGCGCAGGCACAGATACGCAGTATTTT.

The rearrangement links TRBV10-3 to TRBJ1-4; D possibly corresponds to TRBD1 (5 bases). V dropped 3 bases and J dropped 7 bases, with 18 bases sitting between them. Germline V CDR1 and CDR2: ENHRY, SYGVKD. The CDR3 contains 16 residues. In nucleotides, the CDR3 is TGTGCCATCAGTGACCCCTCGGGGCCAGTTGGTGAAAAACTGTTTTTT. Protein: CAISDPSGPVGEKLFF.

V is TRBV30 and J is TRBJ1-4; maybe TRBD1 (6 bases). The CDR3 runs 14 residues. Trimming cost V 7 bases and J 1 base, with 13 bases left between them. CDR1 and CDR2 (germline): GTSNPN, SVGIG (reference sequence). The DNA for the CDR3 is TGTGCCTTCGCCGAGGGGGGAACTAATGAAAAACTGTTTTTT. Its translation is CAFAEGGTNEKLFF.

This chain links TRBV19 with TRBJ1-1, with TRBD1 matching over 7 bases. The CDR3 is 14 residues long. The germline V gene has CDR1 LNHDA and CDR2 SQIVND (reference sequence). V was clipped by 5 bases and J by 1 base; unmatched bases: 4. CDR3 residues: CASSVGQPNTEAFF. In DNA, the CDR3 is TGTGCCAGTAGTGTGGGACAGCCGAACACTGAAGCTTTCTTT. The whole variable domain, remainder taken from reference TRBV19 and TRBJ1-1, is DGGITQSPKYLFRKEGQNVTLSCEQNLNHDAMYWYRQDPGQGLRLIYYSQIVNDFQKGDIAEGYSVSREKKESFPLTVTSAQKNPTAFYLCASSVGQPNTEAFFGQGTRLTVV.

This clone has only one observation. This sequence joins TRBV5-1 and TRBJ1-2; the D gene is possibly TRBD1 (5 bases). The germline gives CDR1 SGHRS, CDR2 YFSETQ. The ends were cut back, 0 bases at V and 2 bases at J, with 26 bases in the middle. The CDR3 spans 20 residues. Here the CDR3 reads CASSLAGGGYRLSRNYGYTF. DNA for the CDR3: TGCGCCAGCAGCTTGGCCGGGGGAGGATATCGCCTTAGCCGGAACTATGGCTACACCTTC.

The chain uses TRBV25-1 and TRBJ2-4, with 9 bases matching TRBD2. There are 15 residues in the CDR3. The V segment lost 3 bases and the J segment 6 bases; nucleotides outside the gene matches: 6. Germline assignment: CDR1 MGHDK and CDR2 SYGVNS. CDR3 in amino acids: CASSDSGRRLNIQYF. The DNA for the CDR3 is TGTGCCAGCAGTGACAGCGGGAGGAGATTAAACATTCAGTACTTC.

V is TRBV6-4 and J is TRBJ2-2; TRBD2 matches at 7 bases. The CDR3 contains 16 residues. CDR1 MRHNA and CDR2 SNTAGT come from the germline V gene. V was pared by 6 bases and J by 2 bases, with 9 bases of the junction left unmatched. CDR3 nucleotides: TGTGCCAGCAGGCACTACAGCGGGGCCAACACCGGGGAGCTGTTTTTT. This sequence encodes CASRHYSGANTGELFF.

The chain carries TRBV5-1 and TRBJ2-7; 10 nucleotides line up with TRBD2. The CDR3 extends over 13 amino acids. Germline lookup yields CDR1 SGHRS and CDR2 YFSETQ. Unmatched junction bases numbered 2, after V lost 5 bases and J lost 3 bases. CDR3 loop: CASRVAGGYEQYF. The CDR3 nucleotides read TGCGCCAGCAGAGTAGCGGGAGGCTACGAGCAGTACTTC.

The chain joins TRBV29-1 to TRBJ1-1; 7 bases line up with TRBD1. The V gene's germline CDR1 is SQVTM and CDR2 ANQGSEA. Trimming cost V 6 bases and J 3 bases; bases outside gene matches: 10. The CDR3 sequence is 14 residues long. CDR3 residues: CSVVTGEEHTEAFF. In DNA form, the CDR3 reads TGCAGCGTAGTAACAGGGGAAGAACACACTGAAGCTTTCTTT. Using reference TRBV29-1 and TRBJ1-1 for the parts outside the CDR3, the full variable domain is SAVISQKPSRDICQRGTSLTIQCQVDSQVTMMFWYRQQPGQSLTLIATANQGSEATYESGFVIDKFPISRPNLTFSTLTVSNMSPEDSSIYLCSVVTGEEHTEAFFGQGTRLTVV.

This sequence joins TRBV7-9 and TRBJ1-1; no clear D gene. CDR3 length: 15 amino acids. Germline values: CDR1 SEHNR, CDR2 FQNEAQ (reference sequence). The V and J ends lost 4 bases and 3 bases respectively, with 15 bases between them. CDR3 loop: CASSSDPKYHTEAFF. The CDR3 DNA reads TGTGCCAGCAGCTCCGACCCAAAATATCACACTGAAGCTTTCTTT.

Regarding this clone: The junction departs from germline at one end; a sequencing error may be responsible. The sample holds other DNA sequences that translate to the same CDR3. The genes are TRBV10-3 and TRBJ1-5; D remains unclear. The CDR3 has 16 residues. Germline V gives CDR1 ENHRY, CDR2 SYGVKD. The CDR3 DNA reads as TGCGCCATCAGTGAGTCCTTTTCAGGTTTTAATCAGCCCCAGCATTTT. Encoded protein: CAISESFSGFNQPQHF.

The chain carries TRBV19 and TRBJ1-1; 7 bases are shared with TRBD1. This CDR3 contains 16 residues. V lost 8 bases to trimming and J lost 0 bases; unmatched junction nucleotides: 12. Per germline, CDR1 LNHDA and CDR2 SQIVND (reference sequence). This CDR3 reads CASFGFTGAMNTEAFF. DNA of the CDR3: TGTGCCAGTTTCGGGTTTACAGGGGCCATGAACACTGAAGCTTTCTTT. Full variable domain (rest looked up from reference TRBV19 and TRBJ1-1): DGGITQSPKYLFRKEGQNVTLSCEQNLNHDAMYWYRQDPGQGLRLIYYSQIVNDFQKGDIAEGYSVSREKKESFPLTVTSAQKNPTAFYLCASFGFTGAMNTEAFFGQGTRLTVV.

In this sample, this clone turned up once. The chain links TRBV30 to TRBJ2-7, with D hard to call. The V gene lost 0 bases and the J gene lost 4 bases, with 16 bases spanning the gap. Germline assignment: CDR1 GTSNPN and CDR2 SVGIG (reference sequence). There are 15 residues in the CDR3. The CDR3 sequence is CAWSVPEERGYEQYF. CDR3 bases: TGTGCCTGGAGTGTCCCCGAGGAGCGTGGGTACGAGCAGTACTTC.

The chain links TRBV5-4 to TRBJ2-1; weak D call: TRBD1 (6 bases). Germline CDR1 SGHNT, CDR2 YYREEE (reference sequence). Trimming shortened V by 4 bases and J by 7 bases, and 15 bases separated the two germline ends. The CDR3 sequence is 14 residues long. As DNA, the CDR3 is TGTGCCAGCAGCCGTGGACAGACCCAAAATGAGCAGTTCTTC. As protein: CASSRGQTQNEQFF.

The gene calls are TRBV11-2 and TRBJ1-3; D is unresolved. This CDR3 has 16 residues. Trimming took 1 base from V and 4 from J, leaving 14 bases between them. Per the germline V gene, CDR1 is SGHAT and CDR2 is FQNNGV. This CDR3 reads CASSLARFGRGNTIYF. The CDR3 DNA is TGTGCCAGCAGCTTAGCCCGTTTTGGAAGAGGAAACACCATATATTTT. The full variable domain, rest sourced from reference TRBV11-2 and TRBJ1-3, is EAGVAQSPRYKIIEKRQSVAFWCNPISGHATLYWYQQILGQGPKLLIQFQNNGVVDDSQLPKDRFSAERLKGVDSTLKIQPAKLEDSAVYLCASSLARFGRGNTIYFGEGSWLTVV.

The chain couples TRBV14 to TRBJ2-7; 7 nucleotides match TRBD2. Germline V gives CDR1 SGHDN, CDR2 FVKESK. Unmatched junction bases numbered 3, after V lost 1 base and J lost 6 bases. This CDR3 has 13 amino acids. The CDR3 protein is CASSQVGRSEQYF. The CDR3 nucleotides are TGTGCCAGCAGCCAAGTCGGGAGGAGCGAGCAGTACTTC.

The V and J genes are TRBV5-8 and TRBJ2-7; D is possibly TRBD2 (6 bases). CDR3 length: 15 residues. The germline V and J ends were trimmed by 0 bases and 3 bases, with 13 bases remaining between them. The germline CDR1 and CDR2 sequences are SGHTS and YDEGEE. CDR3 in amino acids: CASSLGVGRGYEQYF. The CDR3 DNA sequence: TGTGCCAGCAGCTTGGGGGTCGGGAGAGGCTACGAGCAGTACTTC.

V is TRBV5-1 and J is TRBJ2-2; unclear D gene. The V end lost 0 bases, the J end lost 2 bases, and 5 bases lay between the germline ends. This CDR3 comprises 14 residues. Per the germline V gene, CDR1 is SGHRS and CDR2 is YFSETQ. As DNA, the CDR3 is TGCGCCAGCAGCTTGGAGGTAAACACCGGGGAGCTGTTTTTT. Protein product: CASSLEVNTGELFF.

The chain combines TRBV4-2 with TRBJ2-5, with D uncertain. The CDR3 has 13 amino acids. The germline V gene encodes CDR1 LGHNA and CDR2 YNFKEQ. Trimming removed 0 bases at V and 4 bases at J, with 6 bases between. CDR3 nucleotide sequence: TGTGCCAGCAGCCAAGATTTAGCAGAGACCCAGTACTTC. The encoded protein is CASSQDLAETQYF.

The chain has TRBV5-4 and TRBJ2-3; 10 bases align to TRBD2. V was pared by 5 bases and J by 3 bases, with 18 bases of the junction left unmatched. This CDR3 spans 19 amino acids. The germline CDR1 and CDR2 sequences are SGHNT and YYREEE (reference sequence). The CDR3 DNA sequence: TGTGCCAGCAGTGGGAAAACAGCGGGGGGGCCCGGTATGACAGATACGCAGTATTTT. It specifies CASSGKTAGGPGMTDTQYF.

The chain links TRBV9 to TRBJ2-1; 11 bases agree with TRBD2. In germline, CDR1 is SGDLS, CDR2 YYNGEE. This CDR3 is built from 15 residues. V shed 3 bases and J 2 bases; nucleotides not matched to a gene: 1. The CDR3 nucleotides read TGTGCCAGCAGCGGGGGACTAGCGGCCTACAATGAGCAGTTCTTC. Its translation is CASSGGLAAYNEQFF.

The CDR3: CAWSVGTGAGYQPQHF. CDR3 sequence (DNA): TGTGCCTGGAGTGTGGGGACAGGGGCCGGCTATCAGCCCCAGCATTTT. The V and J genes are TRBV30 and TRBJ1-5; 10 bases agree with TRBD1. J was trimmed by 5 bases and V by 0 bases; bases with no gene match: 7. This CDR3 is 16 amino acids long. CDR1 is GTSNPN and CDR2 is SVGIG in the germline V gene (reference sequence).

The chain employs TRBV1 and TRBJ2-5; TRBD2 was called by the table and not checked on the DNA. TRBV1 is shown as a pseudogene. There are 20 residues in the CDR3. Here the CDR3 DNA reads TGCACCAGCAGCCAACCCCTGAGGGTAGGGTTCTTCTTCCCCTGGGAGACCCAGTACTTC. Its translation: CTSSQPLRVGFFFPWETQYF.